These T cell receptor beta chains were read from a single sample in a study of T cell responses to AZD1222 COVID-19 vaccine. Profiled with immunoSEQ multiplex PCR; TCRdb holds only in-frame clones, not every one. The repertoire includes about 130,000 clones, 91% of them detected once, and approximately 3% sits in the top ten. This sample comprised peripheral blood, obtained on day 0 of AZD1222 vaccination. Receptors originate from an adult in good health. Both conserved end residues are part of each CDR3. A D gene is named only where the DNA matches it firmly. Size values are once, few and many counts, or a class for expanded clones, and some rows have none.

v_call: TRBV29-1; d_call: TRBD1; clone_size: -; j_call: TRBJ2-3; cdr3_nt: TGCAGCGTCGGACAGGGGGATGGAGGCACAGATACGCAGTATTTT; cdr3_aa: CSVGQGDGGTDTQYF
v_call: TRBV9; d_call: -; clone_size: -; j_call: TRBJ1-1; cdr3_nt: TGTGCCAGCAGCTTTCAGGACAGGAACACTGAAGCTTTCTTT; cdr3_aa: CASSFQDRNTEAFF
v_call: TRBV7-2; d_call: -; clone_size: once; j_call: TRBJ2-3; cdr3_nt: TGTGCCAGCAGCGGAACTTCGTGGCCCACAGATACGCAGTATTTT; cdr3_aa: CASSGTSWPTDTQYF
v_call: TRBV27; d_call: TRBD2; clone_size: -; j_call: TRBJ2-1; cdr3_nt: TGTGCCAGCAGGGGGGGGAGGGTGTACTACAATGAGCAGTTCTTC; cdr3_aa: CASRGGRVYYNEQFF
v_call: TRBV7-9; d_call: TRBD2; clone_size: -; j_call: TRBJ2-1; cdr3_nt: TGTGCCAGCAGCTTGGTACTAGCGCCCTACAATGAGCAGTTCTTC; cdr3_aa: CASSLVLAPYNEQFF
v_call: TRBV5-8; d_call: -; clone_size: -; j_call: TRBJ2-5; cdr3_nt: TGTGCCAGCGCCCCTCAAGGTGGGGAGACCCAGTACTTC; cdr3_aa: CASAPQGGETQYF
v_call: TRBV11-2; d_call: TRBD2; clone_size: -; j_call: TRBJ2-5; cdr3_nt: TGTGCCAGCAGCTTAAGTGGCGGGAGTTGGGCGGAGACCCAGTACTTC; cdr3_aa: CASSLSGGSWAETQYF
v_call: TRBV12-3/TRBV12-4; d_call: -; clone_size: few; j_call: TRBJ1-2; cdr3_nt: TGTGCCAGCAGTTTAGGGGGCTCCTATGGCTACACCTTC; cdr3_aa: CASSLGGSYGYTF
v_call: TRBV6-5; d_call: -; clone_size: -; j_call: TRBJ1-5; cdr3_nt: TGTGCCAGCGGCGGGGGGGCTCGGCCCCAGCATTTT; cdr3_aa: CASGGGARPQHF
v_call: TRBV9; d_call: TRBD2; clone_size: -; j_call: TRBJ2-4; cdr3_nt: TGTGCCAGCAGCGTAGAGGCTAGCGGGAGTGGTGGGAACATTCAGTACTTC; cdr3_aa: CASSVEASGSGGNIQYF
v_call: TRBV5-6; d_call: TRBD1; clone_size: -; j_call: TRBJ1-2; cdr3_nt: TGTGCCAGCAGCCCTGGACAGGGAAATAACTATGGCTACACCTTC; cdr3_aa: CASSPGQGNNYGYTF